The 23 T cell receptor beta chains given below trace back to one sample, sequenced in a study of vaccination effects on CD4 cells after COVID-19. Generated by immunoSEQ multiplex PCR, the TCRdb table keeps only in-frame clones and is missing some. Found here are over 60,000 clones, about 67% of them singletons; the top ten hold roughly 1.5%. Antigen-specific CD4+ T cells were expanded with viral peptide pools in the ViraFEST assay before sequencing. Following culture for about 11 days, CD4+ T cells were isolated. Participants each got two BNT162b2 or mRNA-1273 vaccine doses. The antigens of these receptors remain unknown. The source material was CD4+ T cells from PBMCs cultured with HCoV-229E spike peptides, sampled after COVID-19 vaccination. The receptors were sampled from a human donor who received a COVID-19 vaccine.

The V and J genes are TRBV4-3 and TRBJ1-2; possible D gene TRBD1, 5 bases. Trimming pared 0 bases from V and 6 bases from J, leaving 17 bases between. Per germline, CDR1 LGHNA and CDR2 YSLEER. The length of the CDR3 is 16 residues. The CDR3 DNA is TGCGCCAGCAGCCAAGATAGGGGTCCCAGGGTCGATGGCTACACCTTC. As protein: CASSQDRGPRVDGYTF.

The chain has TRBV11-2 and TRBJ1-2; the D gene is possibly TRBD1 (6 bases). Germline assignment: CDR1 SGHAT and CDR2 FQNNGV. The CDR3 has 14 residues. Trimming stripped 1 base from V and 14 bases from J, with 20 bases between. The CDR3: CASSLAGKGGAWTF. Here the CDR3 DNA reads TGTGCCAGCAGCTTAGCTGGGAAGGGGGGAGCTTGGACCTTC.

The chain carries TRBV2 and TRBJ2-2; tentative D call: TRBD2 (5 bases). The CDR3 contains 15 residues. V lost 1 base and J lost 3, with 9 bases in between. The germline V gene has CDR1 SNHLY and CDR2 FYNNEI. CDR3 region: CASSEEGSDTGELFF. The CDR3 coding sequence is TGTGCCAGCAGTGAAGAGGGTAGCGACACCGGGGAGCTGTTTTTT.

In this sample, this clone turned up a few times. This rearrangement joins TRBV19 to TRBJ1-4; TRBD1 matches at 8 bases. From germline, CDR1 is LNHDA and CDR2 SQIVND (reference sequence). J gave up 7 bases and V 6 bases, and 7 bases lay outside the gene matches. There are 14 residues in the CDR3. CDR3 nucleotides: TGTGCCAGTAGGGCGACAGGGGCGCTTGAAAAACTGTTTTTT. Amino acid sequence: CASRATGALEKLFF.

The V call is TRBV4-3, the J call TRBJ1-4; possibly TRBD1 for D (6 bases). V lost 2 bases to trimming and J lost 8 bases, with 18 bases between them. CDR3 length equals 16 residues. The germline V gene has CDR1 LGHNA and CDR2 YSLEER. For the CDR3, the DNA is TGCGCCAGCAGCCAATTAGGGGGGGGCGAACGGGAAAAACTGTTTTTT. Translated: CASSQLGGGEREKLFF.

The gene calls are TRBV6-1 and TRBJ1-6; tentative D call: TRBD1 (6 bases). Germline V gene lookup returns CDR1 MNHNS and CDR2 SASEGT. Trimming left V 6 bases short and J 4 bases short, with 10 bases between. The length of the CDR3 is 14 residues. CDR3 amino acids: CASRDGQYNSPLHF. CDR3 coding DNA: TGTGCCAGCAGGGATGGACAGTATAATTCACCCCTCCACTTT.

The rearrangement uses TRBV9 and TRBJ1-2; a weak D match, TRBD1 (6 bases). The CDR3 is made up of 14 amino acids. Germline-derived CDR1 and CDR2 are SGDLS and YYNGEE. V was clipped by 0 bases and J by 4 bases, with 10 bases between them. Written as DNA, the CDR3 is TGTGCCAGCAGCGTAGAAGAACAGGGCTATGGCTACACCTTC. It yields the protein CASSVEEQGYGYTF.

V usage is TRBV11-2 and J usage is TRBJ1-2; 7 bases are shared with TRBD1. V shed 5 bases and J 1 base; nucleotides not matched to a gene: 10. CDR1 and CDR2 from the germline V gene are SGHAT and FQNNGV. This CDR3 has 16 amino acids. CDR3 sequence (DNA): TGTGCCAGCAGCCCAGGCAGGGGGACCTTTAACTATGGCTACACCTTC. Protein product: CASSPGRGTFNYGYTF.

The rearrangement uses TRBV6-1 and TRBJ2-3; perhaps TRBD2 as D (5 bases). Germline V gene data show CDR1 as MNHNS and CDR2 as SASEGT. The CDR3 extends over 15 amino acids. V lost 2 bases, J lost 3 bases, and 12 bases lay in between. CDR3 sequence: CASSESMEVTDTQYF. The CDR3 region has the DNA TGTGCCAGCAGTGAATCGATGGAGGTGACAGATACGCAGTATTTT.

V usage is TRBV15 and J usage is TRBJ1-5, with D tentatively TRBD1 (5 bases). The CDR3 is made up of 15 amino acids. The V gene's germline CDR1 is LNHNV and CDR2 YYDKDF (reference sequence). The V end lost 0 bases, the J end lost 9 bases, and 15 bases lay between the germline ends. The chain's CDR3 is CATSREGGGGWPQHF. DNA of the CDR3: TGTGCCACCAGCAGAGAGGGCGGTGGGGGGTGGCCCCAGCATTTT.

The sample holds one count of this clone. This sequence joins TRBV19 and TRBJ1-1; 7 nucleotides line up with TRBD1. V shed 11 bases, J shed 3 bases, and the junction held 12 bases outside the gene matches. The germline V gene has CDR1 LNHDA and CDR2 SQIVND (reference sequence). The CDR3 length is 14 residues. CDR3 residues: CACSNDRADTEAFF. CDR3 DNA: TGTGCCTGTTCCAACGACAGGGCTGACACTGAAGCTTTCTTT.

This chain connects TRBV3-1 (or the pseudogene TRBV3-2) to TRBJ2-2, with unresolved D. This CDR3 contains 17 residues. V lost 4 bases, J lost 4 bases, and 19 bases lay in between. Germline-derived CDR1 and CDR2 are LGHDT and YNNKEL (reference sequence). In nucleotides, the CDR3 is TGTGCCAGCAGCCCAAGTACGTACGGCCCGGGCACCGGGGAGCTGTTTTTT. Translated, it gives CASSPSTYGPGTGELFF.

This clone has a handful of counts. This sequence joins TRBV19 and TRBJ1-1, with D tentatively TRBD1 (5 bases). The CDR3 has 14 amino acids. The germline V gene encodes CDR1 LNHDA and CDR2 SQIVND (reference sequence). Trimming pared 8 bases from V and 3 bases from J, leaving 16 bases between. CDR3 region: CASLGRATDTEAFF. The CDR3 DNA reads TGTGCCAGTCTAGGGCGAGCGACAGACACTGAAGCTTTCTTT.

This clone showed up just a few times. In nucleotides, the CDR3 is TGCGCCAGCAGCTTGACAGGGGGCAATGGCTACACCTTC. This sequence encodes CASSLTGGNGYTF. This chain links TRBV5-1 with TRBJ1-2; 9 nucleotides line up with TRBD1. Trimming at V came to 1 base and at J to 6 bases, leaving 1 base not matched to a gene. Germline lookup yields CDR1 SGHRS and CDR2 YFSETQ. The CDR3 runs to 13 residues.

The chain links TRBV5-4 to TRBJ2-3, with 11 positions matching TRBD2. This CDR3 contains 17 residues. V trimming: 4 bases; J trimming: 2 bases; junction bases outside the gene matches: 9. The germline CDR1 and CDR2 sequences are SGHNT and YYREEE (reference sequence). This chain's CDR3 is CASSNTLAGGLTDTQYF. The CDR3 region has the DNA TGTGCCAGCAGCAACACTCTAGCGGGGGGCCTCACAGATACGCAGTATTTT.

The table lists this clone with a few counts. The chain employs TRBV30 and TRBJ1-5, with D possibly matching TRBD1 (5 bases). V was clipped by 4 bases and J by 4 bases, with 11 bases between them. The length of the CDR3 is 13 residues. Per the germline V gene, CDR1 is GTSNPN and CDR2 is SVGIG (reference sequence). This chain's CDR3 is CAWTGGTNQPQHF. CDR3 in DNA: TGTGCCTGGACTGGGGGAACTAATCAGCCCCAGCATTTT.

This clone was observed a handful of times. The chain combines TRBV5-1 with TRBJ1-4; D is undetermined. Per germline, CDR1 SGHRS and CDR2 YFSETQ. CDR3 length: 13 residues. Trimming stripped 2 bases from V and 8 bases from J, with 10 bases between. The CDR3 DNA follows: TGCGCCAGCAGCTTAGGAAGAGGCGAAAAACTGTTTTTT. Amino acids: CASSLGRGEKLFF. The full variable domain, with the rest looked up from reference TRBV5-1 and TRBJ1-4, is KAGVTQTPRYLIKTRGQQVTLSCSPISGHRSVSWYQQTPGQGLQFLFEYFSETQRNKGNFPGRFSGRQFSNSRSEMNVSTLELGDSALYLCASSLGRGEKLFFGSGTQLSVL.

This clone was found once. This chain joins TRBV10-1 and TRBJ2-7; TRBD2 matches 10 bases. Germline V gene sequence: CDR1 WNHNN, CDR2 SYGVQD (reference sequence). V shed 8 bases, J shed 4 bases, and the junction held 11 bases outside the gene matches. This CDR3 has 15 amino acids. CDR3: CASPGLADTPYEQYV. The CDR3, as DNA: TGCGCCAGCCCAGGACTAGCGGACACCCCGTACGAGCAGTACGTC.

V is TRBV7-2 and J is TRBJ2-2; the D gene is possibly TRBD2 (6 bases). This CDR3 contains 16 residues. Germline-derived CDR1 and CDR2 are SGHTA and FQGNSA. The V end lost 1 base, the J end lost 5 bases, and 14 bases lay between the germline ends. The CDR3 DNA reads TGTGCCAGCAGCTTAGAGGCGGGGATCGGAACCGGGGAGCTGTTTTTT. Translated: CASSLEAGIGTGELFF.

This chain links TRBV6-5 with TRBJ1-1; TRBD1 might be the D (6 bases). V gave up 5 bases and J gave up 2 bases, with 9 bases separating them. From germline, CDR1 is MNHEY and CDR2 SVGAGI. CDR3 size: 13 residues. The CDR3 spells CASSPGQNTEAFF. The CDR3 DNA reads TGTGCCAGCAGTCCGGGACAAAACACTGAAGCTTTCTTT.

This rearrangement joins TRBV5-1 to TRBJ1-1; no definite D call. This CDR3 is 14 amino acids long. CDR1 SGHRS and CDR2 YFSETQ come from the germline V gene. Trimming cost V 0 bases and J 4 bases, with 10 bases left between them. The CDR3 nucleotides read TGCGCCAGCAGCTTGGTTGCGGGGAGCACTGAAGCTTTCTTT. Translated: CASSLVAGSTEAFF.

The chain uses TRBV5-4 and TRBJ1-1; perhaps TRBD1 as D (5 bases). V was trimmed by 6 bases and J by 1 base, leaving 16 bases between them. The CDR3 contains 15 residues. Germline CDR1 and CDR2: SGHNT and YYREEE (reference sequence). The CDR3 nucleotides are TGTGCCAGCACCTCGGGACGGTTCGGGAACACTGAAGCTTTCTTT. It translates to CASTSGRFGNTEAFF.

The rearrangement links TRBV3-1 (or the pseudogene TRBV3-2) to TRBJ1-2, with D perhaps matching TRBD1 (6 bases). Germline V gene data show CDR1 as LGHDT and CDR2 as YNNKEL (reference sequence). V lost 0 bases, J lost 6 bases, and 14 bases lay in between. The CDR3 is made up of 15 amino acids. The CDR3 nucleotides are TGTGCCAGCAGCCAAGAACAGGGATGGTTGGATGGCTACACCTTC. It translates to CASSQEQGWLDGYTF.